This entry is about one T cell receptor (beta chain). Original handling: For nucleated cells, counts were estimated from reference gene primer amplification. Clones were sequenced by immunoSEQ multiplex PCR, and TCRdb holds only the in-frame ones, with some missing. V, J and clone size derive from that table, while D and trimming were established from the DNA sequence. This sample yields about 210,000 clones, of which roughly four fifths are seen a single time; 7.6% belongs to the top ten. This sample is part of a study of blood T cell repertoires in COVID-19. The germline V and J ends were trimmed by 3 bases and 5 bases, with 26 bases remaining between them. CDR3 length: 18 residues. Germline loops: CDR1 MNHEY, CDR2 SMNVEV (reference sequence).

The sequence was obtained from a woman aged 50 to 60 with active or convalescent COVID-19. The sample comprised peripheral blood. V gene TRBV27 combines with J gene TRBJ2-7, with D possibly being TRBD1 (5 bases). This chain's CDR3 is CASSFPLPLTALGDEQYF. The CDR3 bases are TGTGCCAGCAGTTTCCCCCTCCCTTTGACAGCATTAGGGGACGAGCAGTACTTC.